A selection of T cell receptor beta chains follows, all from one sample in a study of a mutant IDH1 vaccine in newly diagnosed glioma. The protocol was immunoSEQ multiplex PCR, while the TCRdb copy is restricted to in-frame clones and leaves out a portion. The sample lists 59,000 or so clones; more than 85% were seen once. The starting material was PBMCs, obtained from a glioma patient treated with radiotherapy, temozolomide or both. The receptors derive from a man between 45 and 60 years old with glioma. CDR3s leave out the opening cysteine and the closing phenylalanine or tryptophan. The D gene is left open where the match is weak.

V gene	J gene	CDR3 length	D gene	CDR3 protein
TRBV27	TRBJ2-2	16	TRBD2	ASSGGGLAGGNTGELF
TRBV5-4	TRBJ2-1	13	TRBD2	ASSLDSGGASEQF
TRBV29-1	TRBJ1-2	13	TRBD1	SVESVGQGAGGYT
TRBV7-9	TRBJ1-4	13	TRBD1	ASSLGGGLGEKLF
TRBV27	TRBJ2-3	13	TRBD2	ASTEPGGDTDTQY
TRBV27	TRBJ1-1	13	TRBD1	ASSLSGTANTEAF
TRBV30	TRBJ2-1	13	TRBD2	AWSVMAGGGNEQF
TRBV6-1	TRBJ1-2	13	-	ASTKSDSSNYGYT
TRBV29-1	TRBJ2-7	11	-	SVAGRGTYEQY
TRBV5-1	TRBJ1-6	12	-	ASSLGGPNSPLH
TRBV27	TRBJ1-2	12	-	ASSLGGALGGYT
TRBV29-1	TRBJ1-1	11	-	SVGGRSPLEAF
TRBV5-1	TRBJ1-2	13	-	ASSLSAAGNYGYT
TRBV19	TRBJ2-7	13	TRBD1	ASSMSRTGNYEQY
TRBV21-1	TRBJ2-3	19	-	ASSKEGLRGLAGGQTDTQY
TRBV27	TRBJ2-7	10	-	ASSRDGVEQY
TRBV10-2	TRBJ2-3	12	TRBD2	ASSLAGSTDTQY
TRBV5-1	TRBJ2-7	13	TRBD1	ASSPSGQGLLEQY
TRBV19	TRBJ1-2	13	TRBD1	ASTDRDRDLHGYT
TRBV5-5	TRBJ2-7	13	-	ASSLGMNSGREQY
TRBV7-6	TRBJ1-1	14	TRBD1	ASSPRQGDYVTEAF
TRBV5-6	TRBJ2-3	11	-	ASSPGRTDTQY
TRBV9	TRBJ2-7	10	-	ASSPTGREQY
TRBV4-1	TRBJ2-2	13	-	ASSPPAPGTGELF
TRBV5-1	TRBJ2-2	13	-	ASSLTTGNTGELF
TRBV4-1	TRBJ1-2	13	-	ASSPRVEANYGYT
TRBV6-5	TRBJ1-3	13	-	ASSASAYSGNTIY
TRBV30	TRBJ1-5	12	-	AWSRGNSNQPQH
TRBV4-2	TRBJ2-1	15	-	ASSPTLRGFIYNEQF
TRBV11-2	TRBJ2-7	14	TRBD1	ASSPRSTGGTNEQY
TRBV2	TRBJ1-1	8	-	ASRGQGAF
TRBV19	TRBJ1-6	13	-	ASSIAGNYNSPLH
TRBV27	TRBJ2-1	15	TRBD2	ASSLPGLAGAGNEQF
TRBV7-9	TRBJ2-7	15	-	ASSLGRRSGAPYEQY
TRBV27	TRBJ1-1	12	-	ASSDIGVAAEAF
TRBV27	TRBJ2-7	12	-	ASSFGNSESEQY
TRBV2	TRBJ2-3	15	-	ASTTRGRDRNTDTQY
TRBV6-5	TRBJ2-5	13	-	ASSRGRNRMETQY
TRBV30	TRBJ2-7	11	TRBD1	AWTTGGRYEQY
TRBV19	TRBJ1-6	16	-	ASSLGWRGRHVNSPLH
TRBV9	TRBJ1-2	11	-	ASSVGGGNGYT
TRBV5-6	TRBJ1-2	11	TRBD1	ASSSGQGSGYT
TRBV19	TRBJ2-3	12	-	ASSRPGDTDTQY
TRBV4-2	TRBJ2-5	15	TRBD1	ASSQEGTRGRKETQY
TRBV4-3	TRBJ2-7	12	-	ASSQVLGHYEQY
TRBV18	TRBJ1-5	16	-	ASSPPIRGRDRTSPQH
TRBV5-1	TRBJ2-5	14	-	ASSLSPGGTQETQY
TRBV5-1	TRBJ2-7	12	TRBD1	ASSRDRDSYEQY
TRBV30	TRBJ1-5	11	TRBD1	AWRGQGNQPQH
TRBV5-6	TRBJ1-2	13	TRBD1	ASSLATGNNYGYT
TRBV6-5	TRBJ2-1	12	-	ASRRGSYYNEQF
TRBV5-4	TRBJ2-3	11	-	ASRKTPGGTQY
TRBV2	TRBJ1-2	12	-	ASSGSGPAYGYT
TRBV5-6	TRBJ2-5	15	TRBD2	ASSPGQGTSGGETQY
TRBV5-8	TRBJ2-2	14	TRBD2	ASSFRLAGVTGELF
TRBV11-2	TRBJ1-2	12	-	ASSLAGANYGYT